What follows is one TCR beta chain and its context. Its antigen is unidentified. CDR3 length equals 16 residues. In germline, CDR1 is SGHNT, CDR2 YENEEA. The V and J ends lost 5 bases and 1 base respectively, with 17 bases between them. RNA was extracted from bulk tissue without any cell sorting. The sample originates from a study of tumor and adjacent non-tumor tissue in lung cancer. Study background: Histology: 12 adenocarcinoma, a couple of squamous cell carcinoma, 1 small cell lung cancer.

A modified ARM-PCR protocol with three rounds of nested PCR amplified TCRbeta. One entry per CDR3 protein, called by TCRdb with MiXCR from the multiplex PCR reads. The sample consists of 55,000 to 75,000 distinct CDR3 sequences, 55% to 70% of them appearing once. Overall study results and limits: Top 100 clones took a larger repertoire share in normal lung. Significantly higher TCR diversity was found in tumor than normal lung.

The sequence came from a man aged 50 to 60 with non-small cell lung cancer. The chain employs TRBV11-3 and TRBJ1-1; D is uncertain. Sequencing input: lung tumor tissue. The chain's CDR3 is CASSPSPRQANTEAFF. For the CDR3, the DNA is TGTGCCAGCAGCCCTAGCCCCCGGCAGGCGAACACTGAAGCTTTCTTT.